Below, 13 T cell receptor beta chains from the same sample are listed, as sequenced in a study of CD8+ T cells in alopecia areata. Reverse transcription of extracted RNA yielded cDNA, which provided the sequencing template. Sequenced by immunoSEQ multiplex PCR; TCRdb stores in-frame clones only, minus some. This table has roughly 120,000 clones, more than 30% appearing once. The sequenced sample consisted of CD4+ T cells sorted from blood. The receptors here all came from a human donor with alopecia areata.

The chain employs TRBV23-1 and TRBJ1-5; 7 nucleotides agree with TRBD1. TRBV23-1 is given ORF status, its function remaining uncertain. CDR3 size: 15 residues. V lost 4 bases to trimming and J lost 7 bases; unmatched junction nucleotides: 10. Here the CDR3 reads CASSPLRTGGQPQHF. DNA for the CDR3: TGCGCCAGCAGTCCGTTAAGGACAGGCGGACAGCCCCAGCATTTT.

CDR3 nucleotides: TGTGCCAGCAGTCTCGACAGGGGCGGCTACACCTTC. It specifies CASSLDRGGYTF. The rearrangement links TRBV2 to TRBJ1-2; TRBD1 matches 8 bases. This CDR3 spans 12 amino acids. Trimming took 5 bases from V and 8 from J; bases not matched to a gene: 4. In germline, CDR1 is SNHLY, CDR2 FYNNEI.

This clone was recorded only once. The chain carries TRBV6-6 and TRBJ2-5; 8 nucleotides match TRBD1. The V and J ends lost 0 bases and 7 bases, in that order; junction bases with no gene match: 7. This CDR3 is built from 15 residues. CDR1 and CDR2 (germline): MNHNY, SVGAGI (reference sequence). The DNA for the CDR3 is TGTGCCAGCAGTTACTCCGGACAGGGTATCCTGACCCAGTACTTC. It yields the protein CASSYSGQGILTQYF.

This chain connects TRBV7-8 to TRBJ2-6; maybe TRBD1 (5 bases). V shed 4 bases and J shed 4 bases, with 8 bases lying between them. The CDR3 totals 14 residues. Germline V CDR1 and CDR2: SGHVS, FQNEAQ. The CDR3, as DNA: TGTGCCAGCAGCTCAGGGCGCGGGGCCAACGTCCTGACTTTC. It is translated as CASSSGRGANVLTF.

The chain combines TRBV7-9 with TRBJ1-2, with D hard to call. The CDR3 loop spans 15 amino acids. V was pared by 5 bases and J by 0 bases, with 13 bases between. Germline CDR1 and CDR2: SEHNR and FQNEAQ (reference sequence). CDR3 sequence (DNA): TGTGCCAGCAGCCCCTATCGGGCAGCTAACTATGGCTACACCTTC. It codes for CASSPYRAANYGYTF.

This clone was found a few times. V gene TRBV5-6 combines with J gene TRBJ1-4; the D gene is possibly TRBD1 (5 bases). The CDR3 runs to 14 residues. The V gene's germline CDR1 is SGHDT and CDR2 YYEEEE. Trimming removed 4 bases from V and 1 base from J, with 8 bases in between. The CDR3: CASSRRETNEKLFF. CDR3 coding DNA: TGTGCCAGCAGCCGCAGGGAAACTAATGAAAAACTGTTTTTT.

The chain uses TRBV7-8 and TRBJ2-7; D might be TRBD1 (5 bases). CDR1 and CDR2 from the germline V gene are SGHVS and FQNEAQ. V lost 5 bases, J lost 3 bases, and 14 bases lay in between. This CDR3 comprises 14 residues. The CDR3 DNA is TGTGCCAGCAGCCGACGACAGAATTTCTACGAGCAGTACTTC. Translating it yields CASSRRQNFYEQYF.

V is TRBV5-1 and J is TRBJ2-1; the match to TRBD2 covers 8 bases. J lost 6 bases, V lost 2 bases, and 7 bases had no gene match. The CDR3 has 15 amino acids. Germline-derived CDR1 and CDR2 are SGHRS and YFSETQ. The CDR3 region is CASSLGTRSSNEQFF. The CDR3 DNA is TGCGCCAGCAGCTTAGGGACTAGGAGTTCCAATGAGCAGTTCTTC.

This chain links TRBV5-1 with TRBJ2-1; TRBD1 aligns across 7 bases. Germline V gene data show CDR1 as SGHRS and CDR2 as YFSETQ. The CDR3 covers 14 residues. V was clipped by 8 bases and J by 8 bases; unmatched bases: 13. The CDR3 loop is CASLRDSTSDEQFF. The CDR3 DNA follows: TGCGCCAGTCTCCGGGACAGCACTTCGGATGAGCAGTTCTTC.

J is TRBJ1-5 and V is TRBV27, with D uncertain. The CDR3 is 13 residues long. Per the germline V gene, CDR1 is MNHEY and CDR2 is SMNVEV (reference sequence). Trimming took off 3 bases at V and 4 bases at J, with 7 bases between the two ends. The CDR3 here is CASSLGWNQPQHF. In nucleotides, the CDR3 is TGTGCCAGCAGTTTGGGTTGGAATCAGCCCCAGCATTTT.

Only one count was recorded for this clone. V is TRBV7-3 and J is TRBJ2-1, with a possible D match to TRBD1 (6 bases). The CDR3 sequence is 15 residues long. The germline V and J ends were trimmed by 2 bases and 2 bases, with 10 bases remaining between them. The V gene's germline CDR1 is SGHTA and CDR2 FQGTGA. CDR3 in amino acids: CASSLEKGAYNEQFF. The CDR3 coding sequence is TGTGCCAGCAGCTTAGAAAAGGGGGCCTACAATGAGCAGTTCTTC.

This clone was detected a few times. CDR3 protein: CASSLERPSTGELFF. The CDR3 DNA sequence: TGCGCCAGCAGCTTGGAAAGACCCAGCACCGGGGAGCTGTTTTTT. J is TRBJ2-2 and V is TRBV5-1, with D uncertain. Germline values: CDR1 SGHRS, CDR2 YFSETQ. Trimming removed 0 bases at V and 4 bases at J, with 10 bases between. This CDR3 spans 15 amino acids.

The J gene is TRBJ1-2, the V gene TRBV30; no clear D. The V gene's germline CDR1 is GTSNPN and CDR2 SVGIG (reference sequence). The CDR3 totals 12 residues. V lost 1 base, J lost 5 bases, and 8 bases lay in between. The CDR3 sequence: CAWSAGGYGYTF. The CDR3 nucleotides are TGTGCCTGGAGTGCGGGCGGGTATGGCTACACCTTC.